This T cell receptor (beta chain) was sequenced in a study of cytomegalovirus exposure and HLA in healthy donors. Regarding the study as a whole: In a later analysis, TCR association rates varied by HLA locus: DRB1 most, HLA-C fewest.

It was with 60 Vbeta and 13 Jbeta primers that the PCR ran. Per the original methods: An analysis that came later counted around 80 million unique TCR beta chains, about 10 million shared. Repertoires were generated with immunoSEQ multiplex PCR, while TCRdb's copy carries only in-frame clones and drops some. V, J and clone size reflect that table, while D and trimming were determined from the DNA. The sample includes 100,000 to 150,000 clones, about three quarters of them seen just once. This clone was seen only once. Its antigen is undetermined. The V end was cut by 3 bases, the J end by 8 bases, with 11 bases between. Germline CDR1 and CDR2: SGHRS and YFSETQ. The CDR3 is made up of 13 amino acids.

Sample: PBMCs. J is TRBJ1-4 and V is TRBV5-1; a weak D match, TRBD1 (6 bases). This receptor was identified in a woman aged 60 to 75 in good health and CMV-seropositive. CDR3 residues: CASSWGQGEKLFF. DNA of the CDR3: TGCGCCAGCAGCTGGGGCCAGGGGGAAAAACTGTTTTTT.